Each of the 28 T cell receptor beta chains below was sequenced from the same sample in a study of blood T cell repertoires in COVID-19. Profiled with immunoSEQ multiplex PCR; TCRdb holds only in-frame clones, not every one. The sample has roughly 150,000 clones; roughly 80% are singletons. The sequencing input was peripheral blood. These receptors were taken from a man in his sixties with acute or convalescent COVID-19.

The chain combines TRBV6-5 with TRBJ1-4, with D unresolved. The germline V and J ends were trimmed by 0 bases and 8 bases, with 10 bases remaining between them. The CDR3 runs to 14 residues. CDR1 and CDR2 (germline): MNHEY, SVGAGI. DNA for the CDR3: TGTGCCAGCAGTTACTCTTTTAGCGGAGAAAAACTGTTTTTT. Its protein product is CASSYSFSGEKLFF.

This clone was observed a few times. The chain recombines TRBV15 with TRBJ2-1, with 12 bases that match TRBD2. The length of the CDR3 is 16 residues. V was pared by 2 bases and J by 8 bases, with 7 bases of the junction left unmatched. Germline CDR1 reads LNHNV; CDR2 reads YYDKDF (reference sequence). CDR3 sequence (DNA): TGTGCCACCAGCAGAAGCCTAGCGGGAGGGCGACATGAGCAGTTCTTC. Its translation: CATSRSLAGGRHEQFF.

The chain recombines TRBV28 with TRBJ2-1; TRBD2 agrees at 7 bases. With 3 bases clipped from V and 8 bases from J, the junction kept 7 bases outside the gene matches. The CDR3 extends over 14 amino acids. Germline CDR1 reads MDHEN; CDR2 reads SYDVKM. CDR3 sequence (DNA): TGTGCCAGCAGTTTTTGGACTAGACGCTATGAGCAGTTCTTC. It specifies CASSFWTRRYEQFF.

The rearrangement joins TRBV7-8 to TRBJ1-4; 8 nucleotides match TRBD1. The V segment lost 5 bases and the J segment 8 bases; nucleotides outside the gene matches: 4. The CDR3 sequence is 13 residues long. Germline V gives CDR1 SGHVS, CDR2 FQNEAQ. CDR3 nucleotides: TGTGCCAGCAGCCGGAGACAGGGGGAAAAACTGTTTTTT. This translates into CASSRRQGEKLFF.

The rearrangement links TRBV28 to TRBJ2-5, with 11 bases that match TRBD2. Germline V gene lookup returns CDR1 MDHEN and CDR2 SYDVKM. This CDR3 has 17 residues. Losses at the gene ends were 4 bases for V and 4 bases for J; bases not matched to a gene: 11. The CDR3 coding sequence is TGTGCCAGCAGTTCCCCCGGGGTAGCGGGAGGGTTAGAGACCCAGTACTTC. Translating gives CASSSPGVAGGLETQYF.

The V call is TRBV29-1, the J call TRBJ2-3, with D tentatively TRBD2 (6 bases). In germline, CDR1 is SQVTM, CDR2 ANQGSEA. V lost 1 base and J 6 bases, leaving 11 bases between the germline ends. The CDR3 loop spans 13 amino acids. DNA of the CDR3: TGCAGCGTTGAAGTGGCCGGAGGGGATACGCAGTATTTT. This gives the protein CSVEVAGGDTQYF.

About this clone itself: Within the sample, other DNA sequences also encode this same CDR3. The chain uses TRBV29-1 and TRBJ1-1; TRBD1 might be the D (5 bases). CDR1 and CDR2 from the germline V gene are SQVTM and ANQGSEA. Trimming removed 7 bases from V and 0 bases from J, with 12 bases in between. This CDR3 spans 13 amino acids. Here the CDR3 reads CSGTGHLNTEAFF. CDR3 coding DNA: TGCAGCGGTACTGGACACCTGAACACTGAAGCTTTCTTT.

V usage is TRBV7-2 and J usage is TRBJ2-7, with D perhaps matching TRBD2 (5 bases). The length of the CDR3 is 14 residues. V shed 4 bases and J shed 0 bases, with 10 bases lying between them. The germline V gene has CDR1 SGHTA and CDR2 FQGNSA. The CDR3 loop reads CASSSRGSSYEQYF. CDR3 DNA sequence: TGTGCCAGCAGCTCCCGGGGTAGCTCCTACGAGCAGTACTTC.

Remarks on this clone: Mismatch with germline at one junction end may stem from a read error. The V call is TRBV5-6, the J call TRBJ1-4; TRBD1 aligns across 9 bases. Germline V lookup: CDR1 SGHDT, CDR2 YYEEEE. The length of the CDR3 is 16 residues. The CDR3 sequence is CASSLDRGNYNEKLFF. The CDR3 DNA reads as TGTGCCAGCAGTTTGGACAGGGGAAACTATAATGAAAAACTGTTTTTT. Full variable domain (missing parts from reference TRBV5-6 and TRBJ1-4): DAGVTQSPTHLIKTRGQQVTLRCSPKSGHDTVSWYQQALGQGPQFIFQYYEEEERQRGNFPDRFSGHQFPNYSSELNVNALLLGDSALYLCASSLDRGNYNEKLFFGSGTQLSVL.

The chain employs TRBV4-2 and TRBJ1-2; possibly TRBD1 for D (5 bases). CDR3 length: 16 residues. Germline lookup yields CDR1 LGHNA and CDR2 YNFKEQ. The ends were cut back, 1 base at V and 4 bases at J, with 16 bases in the middle. CDR3 sequence (DNA): TGTGCCAGCAGCCAAGGAAGGGGCAGGGCATCCTATGGCTACACCTTC. Translated: CASSQGRGRASYGYTF.

V and J are TRBV7-2 and TRBJ2-7, with D perhaps TRBD2 (7 bases). The CDR3 extends over 16 amino acids. V lost 2 bases to trimming and J lost 6 bases, with 20 bases between them. Per the germline V gene, CDR1 is SGHTA and CDR2 is FQGNSA. The CDR3 spells CASSLTLGGLVSEQYF. The CDR3 nucleotides are TGTGCCAGCAGCTTAACTCTCGGGGGGCTAGTATCCGAGCAGTACTTC.

The rearrangement joins TRBV4-3 to TRBJ1-2; no clear D. Trimming removed 1 base at V and 14 bases at J, with 17 bases between. The length of the CDR3 is 13 residues. Germline assignment: CDR1 LGHNA and CDR2 YSLEER. The CDR3 DNA sequence: TGCGCCAGCAGCCAAGCAAGTGGCCTACTATCTACCTTC. It is translated as CASSQASGLLSTF.

This chain links TRBV7-2 with TRBJ1-2; D unclear. Germline CDR1 is SGHTA and CDR2 is FQGNSA. CDR3 length: 13 residues. V shed 3 bases and J shed 9 bases, with 14 bases lying between them. CDR3 residues: CASSFGVSDRYTF. CDR3 DNA: TGTGCCAGCAGCTTTGGGGTTAGCGATCGCTACACCTTC.

The V gene is TRBV24-1, the J gene TRBJ2-5; 9 positions match TRBD1. This CDR3 region has 15 residues. Germline values: CDR1 KGHDR, CDR2 SFDVKD. V shed 2 bases, J shed 5 bases, and the junction held 5 bases outside the gene matches. CDR3 sequence: CATSDWDRDRETQYF. The CDR3 bases are TGTGCCACCAGTGATTGGGACAGGGATCGGGAGACCCAGTACTTC.

J is TRBJ2-5 and V is TRBV9; 14 nucleotides line up with TRBD2. The CDR3 contains 16 residues. The germline V gene has CDR1 SGDLS and CDR2 YYNGEE. With V trimmed by 3 bases and J by 4 bases, 5 bases remained unmatched. The CDR3 spells CASSGLAGGQGETQYF. The CDR3 nucleotides are TGTGCCAGCAGCGGACTAGCGGGGGGGCAGGGAGAGACCCAGTACTTC.

The CDR3 loop reads CASSVQVQGEAFF. The DNA for the CDR3 is TGTGCCAGCAGTGTCCAAGTACAGGGTGAAGCTTTCTTT. The chain has TRBV2 and TRBJ1-1; possible D gene TRBD1, 6 bases. The CDR3 spans 13 residues. Germline values: CDR1 SNHLY, CDR2 FYNNEI. V lost 4 bases and J lost 7, with 13 bases in between.

The J gene is TRBJ2-1, the V gene TRBV5-4; TRBD2 matches at 9 bases. CDR3 length: 17 amino acids. CDR1 is SGHNT, CDR2 YYREEE, per germline (reference sequence). Trimming cost V 3 bases and J 2 bases; bases outside gene matches: 9. For the CDR3, the DNA is TGTGCCAGCAGCTCTGCCGAGGGACTAGCCCCCTACAATGAGCAGTTCTTC. It yields the protein CASSSAEGLAPYNEQFF. The full variable domain, rest sourced from reference TRBV5-4 and TRBJ2-1, is ETGVTQSPTHLIKTRGQQVTLRCSSQSGHNTVSWYQQALGQGPQFIFQYYREEENGRGNFPPRFSGLQFPNYSSELNVNALELDDSALYLCASSSAEGLAPYNEQFFGPGTRLTVL.

The chain employs TRBV24-1 and TRBJ2-1; 8 bases agree with TRBD1. V dropped 4 bases and J dropped 4; count of bases not matched to a gene: 11. CDR1 KGHDR and CDR2 SFDVKD come from the germline V gene. The CDR3 sequence is 17 residues long. CDR3 region: CATSDHTGQGWYNEQFF. The CDR3 DNA sequence: TGTGCCACCAGTGACCACACCGGACAGGGCTGGTACAATGAGCAGTTCTTC.

J is TRBJ1-1 and V is TRBV3-1 (or the pseudogene TRBV3-2); 7 bases map to TRBD1. Looked up from germline, CDR1 is LGHDT and CDR2 is YNNKEL (reference sequence). After removal of 5 bases from V and 4 bases from J, the junction contained 7 bases not matched to a gene. The CDR3 length is 14 residues. DNA of the CDR3: TGTGCCAGCAGCTATGCAGGGGGTAGCACTGAAGCTTTCTTT. Its translation is CASSYAGGSTEAFF.

This clone has just one count. CDR3 amino acids: CASSIDGGDSGLYEQYF. The CDR3 coding sequence is TGTGCCAGCAGTATAGATGGAGGGGACAGTGGACTCTACGAGCAGTACTTC. The chain has TRBV27 and TRBJ2-7; D might be TRBD1 (7 bases). This CDR3 is 17 amino acids long. V was cut by 5 bases and J by 3 bases, with 23 bases left in between. CDR1 is MNHEY and CDR2 is SMNVEV in the germline V gene (reference sequence).

V is TRBV11-2 and J is TRBJ1-2; no clear D gene. Germline V lookup: CDR1 SGHAT, CDR2 FQNNGV. V was cut by 0 bases and J by 7 bases, with 9 bases left in between. The CDR3 is made up of 13 amino acids. The CDR3 is CASSLDRVGGYTF. The DNA for the CDR3 is TGTGCCAGCAGCTTAGATCGGGTGGGTGGCTACACCTTC.

The chain employs TRBV27 and TRBJ2-1; no clear D gene. V was trimmed by 6 bases and J by 6 bases, leaving 18 bases between them. The CDR3 sequence is 15 residues long. Germline V gives CDR1 MNHEY, CDR2 SMNVEV (reference sequence). CDR3: CASRPHSPPRNEQFF. CDR3 nucleotides: TGTGCCAGCAGACCCCACAGCCCCCCCCGCAATGAGCAGTTCTTC.

This clone has only one observation. This chain uses TRBV3-1 (or the pseudogene TRBV3-2) with TRBJ2-3, with D perhaps matching TRBD2 (5 bases). Trimming pared 1 base from V and 0 bases from J, leaving 8 bases between. This CDR3 is 15 amino acids long. Germline values: CDR1 LGHDT, CDR2 YNNKEL (reference sequence). CDR3 in amino acids: CASSQGTWSTDTQYF. CDR3 coding DNA: TGTGCCAGCAGCCAAGGGACTTGGAGCACAGATACGCAGTATTTT.

The J gene is TRBJ2-7, the V gene TRBV10-3; D ambiguous. Between the trimmed V and J ends, which lost 8 bases and 2 bases, there was a span of 13 bases. This CDR3 comprises 13 residues. In germline, CDR1 is ENHRY, CDR2 SYGVKD. The CDR3 DNA sequence: TGTGCCATCGGGCAAGACGTCACCTACGAGCAGTACTTC. It codes for CAIGQDVTYEQYF.

The chain carries TRBV19 and TRBJ2-1; TRBD2 agrees at 7 bases. Germline CDR1 LNHDA, CDR2 SQIVND (reference sequence). Trimming removed 5 bases from V and 5 bases from J; junction bases left unmatched: 6. The CDR3 sequence is 14 residues long. CDR3 DNA sequence: TGTGCCAGTAGTTGGGCTAGCGGTGACAATGAGCAGTTCTTC. Protein product: CASSWASGDNEQFF.

As to this clone: Relative to the germline gene, one junction end is altered; a read error may explain this. V gene TRBV6-5 combines with J gene TRBJ1-3; D is uncertain. The CDR3 has 15 amino acids. The germline V gene encodes CDR1 MNHEY and CDR2 SVGAGI. CDR3 sequence reads: CASSRLQSSGNAIYF. The CDR3 nucleotides are TGTGCCAGCAGTCGACTACAGAGCTCTGGAAACGCCATATATTTT.

This CDR3 is CASSDEAGTGSHEQYF. CDR3 bases: TGTGCCAGCAGTGACGAGGCTGGGACAGGGAGCCACGAGCAGTACTTC. The chain has TRBV25-1 and TRBJ2-7, with TRBD1 matching over 9 bases. V gave up 3 bases and J gave up 5 bases; unmatched junction bases: 11. Germline V gives CDR1 MGHDK, CDR2 SYGVNS. The CDR3 length is 16 residues.

This clone was counted a single time. J is TRBJ2-3 and V is TRBV3-1 (or the pseudogene TRBV3-2), with TRBD1 matching 9 bases. Germline assignment: CDR1 LGHDT and CDR2 YNNKEL (reference sequence). After removal of 4 bases from V and 2 bases from J, the junction contained 10 bases not matched to a gene. CDR3 size: 17 residues. CDR3 nucleotide sequence: TGTGCCAGCAGCCCCGAACCCGGGACAGGGATCACAGATACGCAGTATTTT. Translated, it gives CASSPEPGTGITDTQYF.